Shown below are 14 T cell receptor beta chains from a single sample sequenced in a study of blood T cell repertoires in COVID-19. This table comes from immunoSEQ multiplex PCR, and its TCRdb copy is limited to in-frame clones, with some not included. The sample has over 250,000 clones; roughly four fifths are singletons. The sample was PBMCs or T cells enriched from blood (not recorded which). These TCRs come from a man younger than 40 with acute COVID-19.

This chain joins TRBV29-1 and TRBJ1-1, with unresolved D. The V and J ends lost 7 bases and 1 base respectively, with 16 bases between them. Germline V gives CDR1 SQVTM, CDR2 ANQGSEA. This CDR3 region has 14 residues. The CDR3 bases are TGCAGCGCGAATAACGGGTTCCAGAACACTGAAGCTTTCTTT. This encodes CSANNGFQNTEAFF.

This clone was counted once. Because the CDR3's place on the DNA is in doubt, the DNA is left out and the CDR3 is given as listed by TCRdb. The chain recombines TRBV6-4 with TRBJ2-2; the D call of TRBD2 is as the table states it, not checked on the DNA. Germline values: CDR1 MRHNA, CDR2 SNTAGT. The CDR3 is 14 amino acids in total, end residues counted. This CDR3 is CASSSSTTTGELFF.

V gene TRBV6-2 or TRBV6-3 combines with J gene TRBJ2-2; D is ambiguous. Germline values: CDR1 MNHEY, CDR2 SVGEGT. This CDR3 region has 17 residues. The V gene lost 0 bases and the J gene lost 7 bases, with 18 bases spanning the gap. CDR3 nucleotides: TGTGCCAGCAGTTACTCTGGAAACACCGGGTCCCTCGGGGAGCTGTTTTTT. It yields the protein CASSYSGNTGSLGELFF.

The chain is built from TRBV19 and TRBJ2-6; a weak D match, TRBD1 (6 bases). The length of the CDR3 is 17 residues. Germline assignment: CDR1 LNHDA and CDR2 SQIVND (reference sequence). V was clipped by 1 base and J by 0 bases, with 10 bases between them. The chain's CDR3 is CASSIGIQGSGANVLTF. The CDR3 DNA reads as TGTGCCAGTAGTATAGGGATACAGGGCTCTGGGGCCAACGTCCTGACTTTC.

The chain uses TRBV7-2 and TRBJ1-1; TRBD1 aligns across 7 bases. This CDR3 has 17 amino acids. Germline V gene sequence: CDR1 SGHTA, CDR2 FQGNSA. The junction had 15 bases not matched to a gene; V was cut back by 2 bases and J by 6 bases. CDR3: CASSLFPYGDRVAEAFF. The CDR3 DNA is TGTGCCAGCAGCTTATTTCCTTACGGAGACAGGGTCGCTGAAGCTTTCTTT. Filled out from reference TRBV7-2 and TRBJ1-1, the complete variable domain reads GAGVSQSPSNKVTEKGKDVELRCDPISGHTALYWYRQSLGQGLEFLIYFQGNSAPDKSGLPSDRFSAERTGGSVSTLTIQRTQQEDSAVYLCASSLFPYGDRVAEAFFGQGTRLTVV.

The V call is TRBV6-5, the J call TRBJ2-7; TRBD2 matches 11 bases. This CDR3 contains 15 residues. Germline V gene data show CDR1 as MNHEY and CDR2 as SVGAGI. V was pared by 6 bases and J by 2 bases, with 6 bases of the junction left unmatched. The CDR3 DNA is TGTGCCAGCAGCGGGACTAGCGGATTGACCTACGAGCAGTACGTC. As protein: CASSGTSGLTYEQYV.

The chain couples TRBV13 to TRBJ1-1; D uncertain. The V gene's germline CDR1 is PRHDT and CDR2 FYEKMQ (reference sequence). V gave up 0 bases and J gave up 8 bases, with 7 bases separating them. This CDR3 has 12 residues. CDR3 residues: CASSLGMAEAFF. CDR3 coding DNA: TGTGCCAGCAGCTTAGGCATGGCCGAAGCTTTCTTT.

V is TRBV6-5 and J is TRBJ1-3, with 9 bases lining up with TRBD1. In germline, CDR1 is MNHEY, CDR2 SVGAGI. The CDR3 has 14 amino acids. After removal of 6 bases from V and 5 bases from J, the junction contained 5 bases not matched to a gene. The CDR3 protein is CASRPQGARNTIYF. CDR3 sequence (DNA): TGTGCCAGCAGACCACAGGGGGCAAGAAACACCATATATTTT.

V usage is TRBV18 and J usage is TRBJ1-5, with 9 bases identical to TRBD1. The CDR3 is 16 amino acids. V shed 3 bases, J shed 10 bases, and the junction held 13 bases outside the gene matches. CDR1 is KGHSH and CDR2 is LQKENI in the germline V gene. The CDR3 coding sequence is TGTGCCAGCTCACCGGGTTCCGGGACAGGGAGATTTCCCCAGCATTTT. Its protein product is CASSPGSGTGRFPQHF.

This clone occurred once. The V gene is TRBV4-1, the J gene TRBJ2-5, with 7 bases identical to TRBD1. The V segment lost 1 base and the J segment 3 bases; nucleotides outside the gene matches: 11. CDR1 is MGHRA and CDR2 is YSYEKL in the germline V gene. The CDR3 spans 17 residues. CDR3 protein: CASSQADLTGYKETQYF. The CDR3 DNA follows: TGCGCCAGCAGCCAAGCCGATTTGACAGGGTACAAAGAGACCCAGTACTTC.

The genes are TRBV27 and TRBJ2-5, with TRBD2 identical over 9 bases. The CDR3 has 15 amino acids. From germline, CDR1 is MNHEY and CDR2 SMNVEV (reference sequence). V was clipped by 6 bases and J by 2 bases; unmatched bases: 7. The DNA for the CDR3 is TGTGCCAGCAGATTTAGACTAGCGGAACAAGAGACCCAGTACTTC. As protein: CASRFRLAEQETQYF.

The chain couples TRBV7-3 to TRBJ1-1; possibly TRBD1 for D (6 bases). Germline V gene sequence: CDR1 SGHTA, CDR2 FQGTGA. V was pared by 5 bases and J by 10 bases, with 17 bases between. The CDR3 runs 13 residues. This chain's CDR3 is CASSRSPGDGAFF. The CDR3 bases are TGTGCCAGCAGCCGGAGCCCAGGGGACGGAGCTTTCTTT.

The rearrangement uses TRBV30 and TRBJ1-2, with 9 bases lining up with TRBD1. With V trimmed by 4 bases and J by 2 bases, 2 bases remained unmatched. This CDR3 has 13 residues. The V gene's germline CDR1 is GTSNPN and CDR2 SVGIG (reference sequence). The CDR3 region has the DNA TGTGCCTGGACACAGGGGGCGAACTATGGCTACACCTTC. It specifies CAWTQGANYGYTF.

This clone has only a few counts. CDR3 residues: CASSLNSGLGVTSSYEQYV. CDR3 DNA: TGTGCCAGCAGTCTCAACTCTGGACTCGGGGTGACGAGCTCCTACGAGCAGTACGTC. The rearrangement uses TRBV6-6 and TRBJ2-7; D possibly corresponds to TRBD2 (5 bases). The germline V and J ends were trimmed by 5 bases and 0 bases, with 26 bases remaining between them. CDR1 is MNHNY and CDR2 is SVGAGI in the germline V gene (reference sequence). CDR3 size: 19 residues.